This T cell receptor (beta chain) was documented in a study of monozygotic twins with inflammatory bowel disease. Of note for this clonotype: What it recognizes is unknown.

UMIs that included a 6-nucleotide sample barcode were added by template switching, which took place during cDNA synthesis. Amplification of TCRalpha and TCRbeta cDNA involved two nested PCRs that ran for around 16 and 10 cycles. After re-calling the 5' RACE reads, TCRdb lists one entry per CDR3 protein, DNA absent. The sample data list 440,000 or so distinct CDR3 sequences. Collection of an approximately 2.6 ml blood sample took place per donor. General observations from the study: In these data, no single strong IBD-associated signal or clonotype received support.

This sequence was found in a human donor with ulcerative colitis or Crohn's disease, or a healthy co-twin of an affected twin (not recorded which). The sequenced sample consisted of blood.

CDR3 sequence reads: CASSQDKTGSSSDTQYF. The rearrangement joins TRBV3-1 to TRBJ2-3; the D call from TCRdb, TRBD1, cannot be confirmed without DNA. This CDR3 has 17 amino acids. CDR1 and CDR2 from the germline V gene are LGHDT and YNNKEL (reference sequence).